This paragraph covers one TCR beta chain sequence. As yet, its antigen is unknown. This sequence may be a read error, since a much larger clone differs from it by one base. This sample is drawn from a study of T-cell reconstitution after alpha-beta-depleted transplantation in children. TCRbeta library preparation incorporated unique molecular identifiers. MiXCR was run by TCRdb on the PCR reads, yielding one entry per CDR3 protein. In the table there are hundreds of thousands of distinct CDR3 sequences, about an eighth of which are singletons. The CDR3 consists of 14 residues. CDR1 and CDR2 (germline): DFQATT, SNEGSKA (reference sequence). General study results and limits: At the one-year point after transplant, T-cell counts and TCRbeta diversity were found to come mostly from T cells that had been newly produced. In patients about two months after transplant, alpha-beta T cells reportedly arose from several hundred expanded graft clones. There were some patients whose high TCRbeta diversity at day 60 came from surviving recipient T cells and thymic progenitors.

The clonotype originates from a girl aged 2-10 years with congenital amegakaryocytic thrombocytopenia, due to receive a stem cell transplant. The sample here was PBMCs, taken before TCRalphabeta/CD19-depleted stem cell transplant. The chain couples TRBV20-1 to TRBJ1-1; D possibly corresponds to TRBD1 (6 bases). Here the CDR3 DNA reads TGCAGTGCTAGAGATAAGGGATGGGACACTGGAGCTTTCTTT. Translating gives CSARDKGWDTGAFF.